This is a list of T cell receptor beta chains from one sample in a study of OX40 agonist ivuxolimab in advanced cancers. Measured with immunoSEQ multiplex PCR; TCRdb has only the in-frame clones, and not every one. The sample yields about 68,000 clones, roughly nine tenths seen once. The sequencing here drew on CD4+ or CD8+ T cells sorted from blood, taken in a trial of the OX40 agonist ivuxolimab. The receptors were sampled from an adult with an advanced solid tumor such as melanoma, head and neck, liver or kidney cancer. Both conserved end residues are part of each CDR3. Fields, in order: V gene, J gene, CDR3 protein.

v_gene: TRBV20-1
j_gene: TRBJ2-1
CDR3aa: CSASLAKQFF

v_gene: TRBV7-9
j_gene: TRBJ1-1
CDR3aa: CASSTSGRRDGNTEAFF

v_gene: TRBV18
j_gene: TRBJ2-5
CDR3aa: CASSPGTSGRAGETQYF

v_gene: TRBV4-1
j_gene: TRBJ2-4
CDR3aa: CASSPGTTLAKNIQYF

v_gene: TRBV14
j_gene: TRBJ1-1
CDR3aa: CASSRHGVLRNTEAFF

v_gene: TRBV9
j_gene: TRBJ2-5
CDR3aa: CASSVGVGGVGQETQYF

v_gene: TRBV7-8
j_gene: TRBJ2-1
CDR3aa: CASSSRTTLAGVSSEQFF

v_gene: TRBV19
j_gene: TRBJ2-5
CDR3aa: CASSIGGTSGMETQYF

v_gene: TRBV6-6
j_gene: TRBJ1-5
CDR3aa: CASSYSGWNQPQHF

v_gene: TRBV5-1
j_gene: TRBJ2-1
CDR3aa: CASSVLNEQFF

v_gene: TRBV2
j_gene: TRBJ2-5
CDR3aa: CASSASPQGGRETQYF

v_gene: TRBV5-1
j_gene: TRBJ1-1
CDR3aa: CASSLVQGLKTEAFF

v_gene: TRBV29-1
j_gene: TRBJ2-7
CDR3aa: CSVVVTSSEQYF

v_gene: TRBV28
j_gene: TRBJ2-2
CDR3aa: CASSSYRQNTGELFF

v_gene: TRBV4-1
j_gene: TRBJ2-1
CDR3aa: CASSPASGRAGNEQFF

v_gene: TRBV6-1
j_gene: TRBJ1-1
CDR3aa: CASSIRQDPNTEAFF

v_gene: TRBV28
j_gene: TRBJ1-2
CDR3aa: CAASSPTRGYAF

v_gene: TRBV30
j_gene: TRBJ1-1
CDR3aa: CAWGLGTEAFF

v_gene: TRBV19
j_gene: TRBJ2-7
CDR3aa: CASSTQRTGGSYEQYF

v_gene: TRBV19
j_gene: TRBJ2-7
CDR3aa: CASSPMGHPNYEQYF

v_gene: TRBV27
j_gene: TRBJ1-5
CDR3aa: CASSLFGASQPQHF

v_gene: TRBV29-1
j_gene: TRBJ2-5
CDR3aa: CSTLTSQETQYF

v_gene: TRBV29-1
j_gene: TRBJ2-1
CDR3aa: CSVRTGNNEQFF

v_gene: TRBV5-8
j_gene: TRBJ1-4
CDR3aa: CASSSKRGNEKLFF

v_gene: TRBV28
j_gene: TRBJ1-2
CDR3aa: CASSFSGTNNYGYTF